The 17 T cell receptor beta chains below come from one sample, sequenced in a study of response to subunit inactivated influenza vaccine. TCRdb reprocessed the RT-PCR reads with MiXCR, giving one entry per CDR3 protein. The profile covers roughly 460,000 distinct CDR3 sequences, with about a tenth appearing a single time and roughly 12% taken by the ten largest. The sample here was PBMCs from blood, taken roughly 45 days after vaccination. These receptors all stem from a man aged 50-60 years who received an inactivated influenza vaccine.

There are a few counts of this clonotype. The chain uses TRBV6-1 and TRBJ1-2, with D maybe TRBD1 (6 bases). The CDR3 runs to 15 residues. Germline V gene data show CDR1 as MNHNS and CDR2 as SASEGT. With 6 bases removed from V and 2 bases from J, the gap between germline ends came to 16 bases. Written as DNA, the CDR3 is TGTGCCAGCAGGCTCGGGACATCTGGAAACTATGGCTACACCTTC. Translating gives CASRLGTSGNYGYTF.

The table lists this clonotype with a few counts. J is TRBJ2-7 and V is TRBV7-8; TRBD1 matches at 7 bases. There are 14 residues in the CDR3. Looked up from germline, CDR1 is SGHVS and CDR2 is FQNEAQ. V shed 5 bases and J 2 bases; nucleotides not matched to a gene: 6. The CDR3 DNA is TGTGCCAGCAGCCAACAACAGGGGACCTACGAGCAGTACTTC. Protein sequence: CASSQQQGTYEQYF.

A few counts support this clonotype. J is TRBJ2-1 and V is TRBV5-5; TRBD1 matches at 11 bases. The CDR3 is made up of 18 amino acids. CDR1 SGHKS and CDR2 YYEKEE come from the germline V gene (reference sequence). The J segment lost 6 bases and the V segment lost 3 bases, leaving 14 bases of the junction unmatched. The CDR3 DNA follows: TGTGCCAGCAGCTGGGGCCCCGTAACCGGGACAGGGGGCAATGAGCAGTTCTTC. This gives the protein CASSWGPVTGTGGNEQFF.

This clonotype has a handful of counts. CDR3 region: CASSYRYSLRHYGYTF. The CDR3 bases are TGTGCCAGCAGTTACCGGTATAGCCTCAGGCACTATGGCTACACCTTC. The V and J genes are TRBV6-2 or TRBV6-3 and TRBJ1-2; D remains ambiguous. This CDR3 has 16 amino acids. Germline CDR1 reads MNHEY; CDR2 reads SVGEGT. V was shortened by 2 bases and J by 3 bases, with 16 bases between the two germline ends.

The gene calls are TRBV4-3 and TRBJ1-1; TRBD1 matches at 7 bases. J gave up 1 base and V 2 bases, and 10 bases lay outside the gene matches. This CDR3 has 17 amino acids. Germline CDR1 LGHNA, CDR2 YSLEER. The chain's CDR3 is CASSQQRRGRGNTEAFF. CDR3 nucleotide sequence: TGCGCCAGCAGCCAACAAAGGAGGGGGCGAGGGAACACTGAAGCTTTCTTT.

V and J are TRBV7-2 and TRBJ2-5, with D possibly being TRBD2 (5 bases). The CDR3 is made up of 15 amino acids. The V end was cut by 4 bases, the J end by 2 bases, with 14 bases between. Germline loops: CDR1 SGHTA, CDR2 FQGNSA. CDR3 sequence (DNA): TGTGCCAGCAGCTATGGACTCACGGGACAAGAGACCCAGTACTTC. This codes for CASSYGLTGQETQYF.

The CDR3 sequence: CSALGGRQLYSGNTIYF. The CDR3 DNA follows: TGCAGTGCTCTGGGGGGGAGACAGCTTTACTCTGGAAACACCATATATTTT. The chain has TRBV20-1 and TRBJ1-3, with D possibly TRBD1 on 5 matching bases. The germline gives CDR1 DFQATT, CDR2 SNEGSKA (reference sequence). The CDR3 contains 17 residues. Trimming took 5 bases from V and 0 from J, leaving 20 bases between them.

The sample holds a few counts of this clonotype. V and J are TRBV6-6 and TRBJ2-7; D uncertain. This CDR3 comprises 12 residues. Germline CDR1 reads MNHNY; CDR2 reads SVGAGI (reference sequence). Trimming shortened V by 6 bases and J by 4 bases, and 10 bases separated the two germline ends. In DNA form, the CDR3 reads TGTGCCAGCAGCAAGCTCGGTTACGAGCAGTACTTC. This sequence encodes CASSKLGYEQYF.

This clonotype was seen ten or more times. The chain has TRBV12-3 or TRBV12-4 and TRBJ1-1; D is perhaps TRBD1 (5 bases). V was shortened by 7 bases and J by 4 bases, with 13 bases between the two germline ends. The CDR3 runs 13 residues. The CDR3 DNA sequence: TGTGCCAGCACCGCAAGGGGCGGCACTGAAGCTTTCTTT. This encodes CASTARGGTEAFF.

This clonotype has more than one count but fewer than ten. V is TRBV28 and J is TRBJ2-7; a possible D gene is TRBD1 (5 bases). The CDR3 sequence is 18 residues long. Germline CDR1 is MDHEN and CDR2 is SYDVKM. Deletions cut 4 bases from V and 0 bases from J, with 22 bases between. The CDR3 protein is CASSSLGWGRKSSYEQYF. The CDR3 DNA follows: TGTGCCAGCAGTTCCCTAGGGTGGGGCCGAAAGAGCTCCTACGAGCAGTACTTC.

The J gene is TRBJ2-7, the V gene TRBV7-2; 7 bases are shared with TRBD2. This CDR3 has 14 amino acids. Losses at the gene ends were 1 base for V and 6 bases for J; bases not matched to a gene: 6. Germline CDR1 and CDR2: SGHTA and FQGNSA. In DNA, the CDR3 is TGTGCCAGCAGCTTAGTGGGGGGGGTTCCCGAGCAGTACTTC. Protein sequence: CASSLVGGVPEQYF.

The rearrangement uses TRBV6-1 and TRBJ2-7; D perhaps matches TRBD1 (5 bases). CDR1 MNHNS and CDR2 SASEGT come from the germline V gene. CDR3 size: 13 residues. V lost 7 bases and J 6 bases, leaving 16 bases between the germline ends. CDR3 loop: CASKLTGQGEQYF. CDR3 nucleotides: TGTGCCAGCAAGCTAACCGGGCAGGGCGAGCAGTACTTC.

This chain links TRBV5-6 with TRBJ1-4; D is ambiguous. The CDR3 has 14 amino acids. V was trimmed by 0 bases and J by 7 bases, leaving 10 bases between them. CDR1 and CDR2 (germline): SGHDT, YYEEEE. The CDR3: CASSLGTKSEKLFF. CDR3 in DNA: TGTGCCAGCAGCTTGGGAACGAAGAGTGAAAAACTGTTTTTT.

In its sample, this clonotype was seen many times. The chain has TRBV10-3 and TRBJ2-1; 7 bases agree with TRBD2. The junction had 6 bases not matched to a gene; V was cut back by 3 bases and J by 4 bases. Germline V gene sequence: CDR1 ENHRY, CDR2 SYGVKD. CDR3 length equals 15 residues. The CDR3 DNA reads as TGTGCCATCAGTGATTTCGCGGGAGTATACAATGAGCAGTTCTTC. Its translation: CAISDFAGVYNEQFF.

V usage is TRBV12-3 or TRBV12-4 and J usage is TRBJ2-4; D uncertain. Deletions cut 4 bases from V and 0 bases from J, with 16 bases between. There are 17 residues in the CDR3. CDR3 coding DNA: TGTGCCAGCAGTTCCCCATTCACAGACTTAGCCAAAAACATTCAGTACTTC. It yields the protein CASSSPFTDLAKNIQYF.

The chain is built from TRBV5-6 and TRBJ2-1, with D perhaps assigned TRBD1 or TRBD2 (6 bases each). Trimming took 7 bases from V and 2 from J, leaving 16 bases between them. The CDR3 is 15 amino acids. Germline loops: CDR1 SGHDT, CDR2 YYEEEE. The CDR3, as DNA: TGTGCCAGCGGCCTTACAGGGAGGCCCTACAATGAGCAGTTCTTC. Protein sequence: CASGLTGRPYNEQFF.

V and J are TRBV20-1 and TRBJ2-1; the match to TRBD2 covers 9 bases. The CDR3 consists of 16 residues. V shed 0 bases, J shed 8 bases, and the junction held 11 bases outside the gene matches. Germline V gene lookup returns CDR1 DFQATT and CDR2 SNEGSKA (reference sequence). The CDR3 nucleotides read TGCAGTGCTAGAGACCAAACGGCGGGGGGGCCAGATGAGCAGTTCTTC. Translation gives CSARDQTAGGPDEQFF.